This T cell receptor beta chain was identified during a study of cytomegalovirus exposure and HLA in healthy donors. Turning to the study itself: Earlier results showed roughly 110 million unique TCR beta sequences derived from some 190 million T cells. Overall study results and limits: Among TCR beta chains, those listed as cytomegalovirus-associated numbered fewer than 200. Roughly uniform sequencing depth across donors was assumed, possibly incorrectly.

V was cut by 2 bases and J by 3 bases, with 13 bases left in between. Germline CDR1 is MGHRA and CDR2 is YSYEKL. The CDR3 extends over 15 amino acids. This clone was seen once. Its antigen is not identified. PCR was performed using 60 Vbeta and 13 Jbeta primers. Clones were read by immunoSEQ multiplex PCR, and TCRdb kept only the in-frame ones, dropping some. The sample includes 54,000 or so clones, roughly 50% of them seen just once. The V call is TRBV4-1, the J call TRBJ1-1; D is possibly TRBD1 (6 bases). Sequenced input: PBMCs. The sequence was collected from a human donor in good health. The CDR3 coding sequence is TGCGCCAGCAGCCAATTCAGGGGTGGGGACACTGAAGCTTTCTTT. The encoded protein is CASSQFRGGDTEAFF.